The 8 T cell receptor beta chains below all came from one sample that was sequenced in a study of blood T cell repertoires in COVID-19 (dated by TCRdb to about 2020). Library prep was done by the immunoSEQ multiplex PCR assay. TCRdb limited this immuneACCESS table to in-frame rearrangements with V and J called. A share of clones is missing; checked studies link under half to unresolved V genes, and the rest is unexplained. This sample is represented by more than 300,000 clones; 80% to 90% of them were singletons. The ten biggest clones cover 8% to 13% of the sample. Sequenced sample: peripheral blood. Receptors were obtained from a woman in her 30s with COVID-19, enrolled during active disease.

The chain couples TRBV5-1 to TRBJ2-1; a possible D gene is TRBD1 (5 bases). CDR1 and CDR2 from the germline V gene are SGHRS and YFSETQ. The ends were cut back, 4 bases at V and 7 bases at J, with 12 bases in the middle. The CDR3 is made up of 13 amino acids. The CDR3 sequence is CASSQGLVNEQFF. The CDR3 DNA follows: TGCGCCAGCAGCCAGGGTCTAGTGAATGAGCAGTTCTTC. Supplemented by reference TRBV5-1 and TRBJ2-1, the full variable domain reads KAGVTQTPRYLIKTRGQQVTLSCSPISGHRSVSWYQQTPGQGLQFLFEYFSETQRNKGNFPGRFSGRQFSNSRSEMNVSTLELGDSALYLCASSQGLVNEQFFGPGTRLTVL.

The chain's CDR3 is CASSFRGTSGYNEQFF. The CDR3 nucleotides are TGTGCCAGCAGTTTCCGAGGGACTAGCGGATACAATGAGCAGTTCTTC. The rearrangement joins TRBV28 to TRBJ2-1; 11 nucleotides align to TRBD2. In germline, CDR1 is MDHEN, CDR2 SYDVKM. This CDR3 comprises 16 residues. J gave up 4 bases and V 3 bases, and 5 bases lay outside the gene matches.

The chain recombines TRBV5-6 with TRBJ1-5; a possible D gene is TRBD1 (6 bases). The length of the CDR3 is 14 residues. V gave up 5 bases and J gave up 1 base, with 10 bases separating them. Germline CDR1 SGHDT, CDR2 YYEEEE. This chain's CDR3 is CASRLRGSNQPQHF. CDR3 bases: TGTGCCAGCAGGTTGAGGGGGAGCAATCAGCCCCAGCATTTT.

The chain joins TRBV7-9 to TRBJ2-7; 8 bases agree with TRBD1. Germline assignment: CDR1 SEHNR and CDR2 FQNEAQ (reference sequence). V lost 3 bases, J lost 2 bases, and 3 bases stayed unmatched. The CDR3 totals 14 residues. CDR3 DNA: TGTGCCAGCAGCTTTGGACAGGGCCCCTACGAGCAGTACTTC. Its translation: CASSFGQGPYEQYF.

This clone was observed once. This chain's CDR3 is CASSQTEHQETQYF. The CDR3 DNA reads as TGTGCCAGCAGCCAGACGGAGCACCAAGAGACCCAGTACTTC. J is TRBJ2-5 and V is TRBV4-2, with no clear D. Germline-derived CDR1 and CDR2 are LGHNA and YNFKEQ. V was trimmed by 3 bases and J by 0 bases, leaving 8 bases between them. The CDR3 totals 14 residues.

This chain uses TRBV11-2 with TRBJ2-5; 9 nucleotides match TRBD2. Germline values: CDR1 SGHAT, CDR2 FQNNGV. CDR3 length: 15 amino acids. V lost 2 bases, J lost 4 bases, and 5 bases stayed unmatched. CDR3 amino acids: CASSLLAGGLETQYF. CDR3 DNA: TGTGCCAGCAGCTTACTTGCGGGAGGGTTAGAGACCCAGTACTTC. Looking up the rest from reference TRBV11-2 and TRBJ2-5 gives the full variable domain: EAGVAQSPRYKIIEKRQSVAFWCNPISGHATLYWYQQILGQGPKLLIQFQNNGVVDDSQLPKDRFSAERLKGVDSTLKIQPAKLEDSAVYLCASSLLAGGLETQYFGPGTRLLVL.

This rearrangement joins TRBV28 to TRBJ2-7; D perhaps matches TRBD1 (7 bases). V lost 6 bases and J 5 bases, leaving 17 bases between the germline ends. CDR1 MDHEN and CDR2 SYDVKM come from the germline V gene. The CDR3 loop spans 14 amino acids. In nucleotides, the CDR3 is TGTGCCAGCAGGAGACAGGGCTCGGGAGACGAGCAGTACTTC. Translated: CASRRQGSGDEQYF.

To note about this clone: This sample includes further DNA sequences coding for the same CDR3. The chain has TRBV15 and TRBJ2-7; tentative D call: TRBD2 (5 bases). Between the trimmed V and J ends, which lost 0 bases and 3 bases, there was a span of 9 bases. The CDR3 is 14 residues long. Germline V gene lookup returns CDR1 LNHNV and CDR2 YYDKDF (reference sequence). The CDR3 DNA reads TGTGCCACCAGCAGAGATGTGGGGAGCTACGAGCAGTACTTC. Its translation: CATSRDVGSYEQYF.